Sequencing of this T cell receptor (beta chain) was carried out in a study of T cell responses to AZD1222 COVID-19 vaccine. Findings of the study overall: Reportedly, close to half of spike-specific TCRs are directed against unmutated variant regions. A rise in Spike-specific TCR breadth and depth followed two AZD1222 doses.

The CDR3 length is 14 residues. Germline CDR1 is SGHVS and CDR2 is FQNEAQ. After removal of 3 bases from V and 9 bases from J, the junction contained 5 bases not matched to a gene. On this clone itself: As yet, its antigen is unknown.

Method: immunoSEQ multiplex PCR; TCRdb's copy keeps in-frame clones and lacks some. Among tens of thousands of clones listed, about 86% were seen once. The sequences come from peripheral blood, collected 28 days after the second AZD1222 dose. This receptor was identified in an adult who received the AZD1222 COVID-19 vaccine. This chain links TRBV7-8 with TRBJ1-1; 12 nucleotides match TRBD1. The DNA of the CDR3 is TGTGCCAGCAGCTTGGGGGACAGGGGGCCCAAAGCTTTCTTT. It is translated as CASSLGDRGPKAFF.